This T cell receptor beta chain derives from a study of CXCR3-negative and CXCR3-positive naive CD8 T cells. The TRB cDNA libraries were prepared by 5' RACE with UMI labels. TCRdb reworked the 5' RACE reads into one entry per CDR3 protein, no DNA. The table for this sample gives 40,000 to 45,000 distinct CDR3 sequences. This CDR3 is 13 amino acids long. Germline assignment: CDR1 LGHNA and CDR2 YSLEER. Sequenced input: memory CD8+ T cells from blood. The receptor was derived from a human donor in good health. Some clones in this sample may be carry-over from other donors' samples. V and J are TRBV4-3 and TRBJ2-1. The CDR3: CASSQAKGNEQFF.